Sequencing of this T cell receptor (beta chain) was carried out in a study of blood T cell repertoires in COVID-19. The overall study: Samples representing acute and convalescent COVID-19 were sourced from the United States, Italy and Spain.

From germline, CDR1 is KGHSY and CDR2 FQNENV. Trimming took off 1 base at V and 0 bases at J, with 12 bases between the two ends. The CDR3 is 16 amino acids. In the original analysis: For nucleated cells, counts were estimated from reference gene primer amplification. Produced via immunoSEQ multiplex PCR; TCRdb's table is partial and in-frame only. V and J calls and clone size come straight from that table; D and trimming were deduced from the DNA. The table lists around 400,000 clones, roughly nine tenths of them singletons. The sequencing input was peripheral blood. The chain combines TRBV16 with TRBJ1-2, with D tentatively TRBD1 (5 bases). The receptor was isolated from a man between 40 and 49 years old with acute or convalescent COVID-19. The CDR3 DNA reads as TGTGCCAGCAGCCAATTTGTGAGGACAACTAACTATGGCTACACCTTC. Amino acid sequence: CASSQFVRTTNYGYTF.